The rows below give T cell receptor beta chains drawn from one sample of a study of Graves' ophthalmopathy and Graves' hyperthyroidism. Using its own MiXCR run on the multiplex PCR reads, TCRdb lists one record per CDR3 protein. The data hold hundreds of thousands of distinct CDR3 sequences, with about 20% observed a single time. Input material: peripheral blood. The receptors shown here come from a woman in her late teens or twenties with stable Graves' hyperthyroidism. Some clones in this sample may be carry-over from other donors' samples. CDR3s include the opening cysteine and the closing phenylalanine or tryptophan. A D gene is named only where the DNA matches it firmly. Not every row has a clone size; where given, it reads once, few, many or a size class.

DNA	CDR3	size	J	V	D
TGTGCCAGCAGCGCCCGGGGCCGGCAAGAGACCCAGTACTTC	CASSARGRQETQYF	many	TRBJ2-5	TRBV12-3/TRBV12-4	.
TGTGCCAGCAGAGCAGTCGGGGTTTTCGACACCGGGGAGCTGTTTTTT	CASRAVGVFDTGELFF	many	TRBJ2-2	TRBV6-2/TRBV6-3	.
TGCGCCAGCACGTTACAGGGGGCGAACACTGAAGCTTTCTTT	CASTLQGANTEAFF	many	TRBJ1-1	TRBV5-1	TRBD1
TGTGCCAGCAGTCCTTATGAGGGTTGGACTGAAGCTTTCTTT	CASSPYEGWTEAFF	.	TRBJ1-1	TRBV12-3/TRBV12-4	.
TGTGCCAGCAAAGCCGGGTCCCACTATGGCTACACCTTC	CASKAGSHYGYTF	many	TRBJ1-2	TRBV6-2/TRBV6-3	.
TGTGCCAGCAGCCTGGACTTAGGGAAAGCTTTCTTT	CASSLDLGKAFF	many	TRBJ1-1	TRBV7-9	.
TGTGCTAGCAGCTTTTCTCCCAGGGGAAGCGGGAGAAAAGAGACCCAGTACTTC	CASSFSPRGSGRKETQYF	.	TRBJ2-5	TRBV7-7	TRBD2
TGTGCCAGCAGTCCGACAGGGGGTCACTATGGCTACACCTTC	CASSPTGGHYGYTF	many	TRBJ1-2	TRBV6-1	TRBD1
TGCGCCAGCAGCACCGTAGCCCCCCCTGAGACCCAGTACTTC	CASSTVAPPETQYF	few	TRBJ2-5	TRBV5-1	.
TGTGCCAGCAGTTCCCTTCCTAGCGGGAGAAGGTACGAGCAGTACTTC	CASSSLPSGRRYEQYF	.	TRBJ2-7	TRBV27	TRBD2
TGTGCCAGCAGCTTGTACTTTCATTTCCAAGAGACCCAGTACTTC	CASSLYFHFQETQYF	.	TRBJ2-5	TRBV27	.
TGTGCCAGCAGCCTCCCCCGGGGCGGGGGGGCCAACGTCCTGACTTTC	CASSLPRGGGANVLTF	.	TRBJ2-6	TRBV9	.
TGTGCCAGCAGTTTATCCGGGGACAGACAACACATTCAGTACTTC	CASSLSGDRQHIQYF	.	TRBJ2-4	TRBV27	TRBD1
TGTGCCTGGAGGGGAACTGGGACCGCGGCCCGAGAGACCCAGTACTTC	CAWRGTGTAARETQYF	few	TRBJ2-5	TRBV30	.
TGTGCCAGCAATAGACTGAACACTGAAGCTTTCTTT	CASNRLNTEAFF	.	TRBJ1-1	TRBV12-3/TRBV12-4	.
TGTGCCAGCAGCCACAGCGGGAGTTACGAGCAGTACTTC	CASSHSGSYEQYF	many	TRBJ2-7	TRBV7-2	TRBD2
TGTGCCAGTAGGGGATTTGAGCTCTCTGGAAACACCATATATTTT	CASRGFELSGNTIYF	.	TRBJ1-3	TRBV19	.
TGTGCCAGCAGTTACTCGAGACTAGCGGGAGGGCCGGAGGGCGAGCAGTACTTC	CASSYSRLAGGPEGEQYF	many	TRBJ2-7	TRBV6-5	TRBD2
TGTGCCAGCAGTTACTCTTACCGGTCCAACACTGAAGCTTTCTTT	CASSYSYRSNTEAFF	many	TRBJ1-1	TRBV6-5	.
TGTGCCAGCAGGCCACTGAACCCTTATGGCTACACCTTC	CASRPLNPYGYTF	many	TRBJ1-2	TRBV28	.
TGTGCCATCAGTGAGGCAGGGGACTCTGGCTACACCTTC	CAISEAGDSGYTF	many	TRBJ1-2	TRBV10-3	.
TGTGCCAGCAGCCCATGGACAGAGCTGTACGAGCAGTACTTC	CASSPWTELYEQYF	few	TRBJ2-7	TRBV5-6	.
TGTGCCAGTAGTAACCACTTAGCGGGAGGAGAGACCCAGTACTTC	CASSNHLAGGETQYF	few	TRBJ2-5	TRBV19	TRBD2
TGTGCCAGCAGTCCCGCTGCGTATAGGGGCAGGCCGCACGAGCAGTACTTC	CASSPAAYRGRPHEQYF	many	TRBJ2-7	TRBV12-3/TRBV12-4	.
TGCGCCAGCAGCTCCGGGACAGTTCATGGAAACACCATATATTTT	CASSSGTVHGNTIYF	many	TRBJ1-3	TRBV5-1	TRBD1
TGTGCCACCAGCAGAGCCCAGGGGTTACAGCCCCAGCATTTT	CATSRAQGLQPQHF	many	TRBJ1-5	TRBV15	.
TGCAGTGCTAGAGGAGGGAGGGCCTACGAGCAGTACTTC	CSARGGRAYEQYF	.	TRBJ2-7	TRBV20-1	TRBD2
TGCAGTGCTAGAGACGGGAGCTCCTACGAGCAGTACTTC	CSARDGSSYEQYF	many	TRBJ2-7	TRBV20-1	.
TGCAGTGCTCCCCGGGGGGGGTATAGCAATCAGCCCCAGCATTTT	CSAPRGGYSNQPQHF	many	TRBJ1-5	TRBV20-1	.
TGCAGTGCTAGAGACACCCCACTAGCCCCCTACGAGCAGTACTTC	CSARDTPLAPYEQYF	many	TRBJ2-7	TRBV20-1	.
TGCAGTGTTGGAGGTGGCTACACCTTC	CSVGGGYTF	many	TRBJ1-2	TRBV20-1	.
TGCGCCAGCAGCGAAAGTACTGGAGGGTACGAGCAGTACTTC	CASSESTGGYEQYF	.	TRBJ2-7	TRBV5-1	.
TGTGCCAGCAGTGAAATGGGGGGCTCTGGAAACACCATATATTTT	CASSEMGGSGNTIYF	.	TRBJ1-3	TRBV6-1	.
TGTGCCAGCAGTTTAGGACAGGGTCGGCATCAGCCCCAGCATTTT	CASSLGQGRHQPQHF	many	TRBJ1-5	TRBV12-3/TRBV12-4	TRBD1
TGTGCCAGCAGCTCCCAAGCTGGGACTAGAATAAACGAGCAGTACTTC	CASSSQAGTRINEQYF	.	TRBJ2-7	TRBV11-2	TRBD2
TGTGCCAGTAGTAAGTGGGGGTCCCCTACAGTCAACTACGAGCAGTACTTC	CASSKWGSPTVNYEQYF	many	TRBJ2-7	TRBV19	.
TGCGCCAGCAGTACCCCGCAGCCCCAGCATTTT	CASSTPQPQHF	many	TRBJ1-5	TRBV5-1	.
TGTGCCAGCAGGAGGGGGCTAGAAGTCACTGAAGCTTTCTTT	CASRRGLEVTEAFF	.	TRBJ1-1	TRBV27	TRBD1
TGTGCCAGCAGCTTGGGACAAAGTTACTACGAGCAGTACTTC	CASSLGQSYYEQYF	.	TRBJ2-7	TRBV7-9	.
TGTGCCAGCTCGACAGCCACCTGCGAGCAGTACTTC	CASSTATCEQYF	many	TRBJ2-7	TRBV7-9	.
TGTGCCTGGAGTCGAAGGGGAGTATACCCCCAGCATTTT	CAWSRRGVYPQHF	few	TRBJ1-5	TRBV30	.
TGTGCCAGCAGCTTAGAACGGGGAAGCACTGAAGCTCTCTTT	CASSLERGSTEALF	few	TRBJ1-1	TRBV7-3	.
TGTGCCAGCAGCCCCCAGGGTCTCGAGCAGTACTTC	CASSPQGLEQYF	few	TRBJ2-7	TRBV28	.
TGTGCCAGCAGTCCTCACCGGTACTATGGCTACACCTTC	CASSPHRYYGYTF	.	TRBJ1-2	TRBV27	.
TGTGCCAGTAGTGCACTAGCGGCCTCCTACGAGCAGTACTTC	CASSALAASYEQYF	.	TRBJ2-7	TRBV19	TRBD2
TGTGCCAGCAGACCTCCTAGTAACTATGGCTACACCTTC	CASRPPSNYGYTF	many	TRBJ1-2	TRBV12-3/TRBV12-4	.